The T cell receptor beta chain described here comes from a study of OX40 agonist ivuxolimab in advanced cancers. Study overall: Two cutaneous melanoma patients and one hepatocellular carcinoma patient, three in all, had partial responses. Study-wide findings and caveats: Dosing at 0.1 to 3.0 mg/kg was accompanied by clonal expansion of CD4+ and CD8+ blood T cells by week 6. The mean number of expanded clones was higher in CD8+ T cells than in CD4+.

Sampled blood was obtained at baseline, cycle 4 day 1, and cycle 7 day 1. A remark on this clone: Its antigen is currently unknown.

Sequencing was performed with immunoSEQ multiplex PCR; in TCRdb, only in-frame clones are kept and a portion is missing. The table shows about 25,000 clones, with roughly 80% occurring only once. Unmatched junction bases numbered 11, after V lost 0 bases and J lost 7 bases. The CDR3 covers 16 residues. Germline V gene lookup returns CDR1 SGDLS and CDR2 YYNGEE. The TCR comes from an adult with an advanced solid tumor such as melanoma, head and neck, liver or kidney cancer. The sequences come from CD4+ or CD8+ T cells sorted from blood, collected in a trial of the OX40 agonist ivuxolimab. The J gene is TRBJ2-7, the V gene TRBV9; TRBD1 matches 9 bases. CDR3 residues: CASSVESGTGFEEQYF. The DNA for the CDR3 is TGTGCCAGCAGCGTAGAATCTGGGACAGGGTTCGAGGAGCAGTACTTC.